These T cell receptor beta chains were read from a single sample in a study of OX40 agonist ivuxolimab in advanced cancers. The method was immunoSEQ multiplex PCR; TCRdb's version includes in-frame clones alone and lacks a portion of them. The data contain 55,000 to 65,000 clones, more than 80% of them singletons. The source was CD4+ or CD8+ T cells sorted from blood, collected in a trial of the OX40 agonist ivuxolimab. The receptors come from an adult with an advanced solid tumor such as melanoma, head and neck, liver or kidney cancer. CDR3s include the opening cysteine and the closing phenylalanine or tryptophan. A D gene is named only where the DNA matches it firmly. Clone size appears in some rows only: once, few, many, or a class for an expanded clone.

abundance | j_gene | v_gene | d_gene | CDR3nt | CDR3aa
- | TRBJ1-5 | TRBV6-6 | - | TGTGCCAGCAGGGCCTGGACGGGGAATCAGCCCCAGCATTTT | CASRAWTGNQPQHF
- | TRBJ2-2 | TRBV5-6 | TRBD2 | TGTGCCAGCAGCTCCACGGGAGGGCCGAGCACCGGGGAGCTGTTTTTT | CASSSTGGPSTGELFF
- | TRBJ2-5 | TRBV11-3 | TRBD2 | TGTGCCAGCAGCTTAGGGATAGCGGGAACGGGAGAGACCCAGTACTTC | CASSLGIAGTGETQYF
- | TRBJ2-1 | TRBV11-2 | TRBD2 | TGTGCCAGCAACCCATTAGCGGGAGGGCCTTCCATCTATGAGCAGTTCTTC | CASNPLAGGPSIYEQFF
- | TRBJ1-2 | TRBV29-1 | - | TGCAGCGTTGAACCGGTAGCTAACTATGGCTACACCTTC | CSVEPVANYGYTF
- | TRBJ1-2 | TRBV5-1 | TRBD1 | TGCGCCAGCAGCCTCGGGACAGAGACATATGGCTACACCTTC | CASSLGTETYGYTF
- | TRBJ1-5 | TRBV7-8 | - | TGTGCCAGCAGCCCGAGGACTCGTTATAGCAATCAGCCCCAGCATTTT | CASSPRTRYSNQPQHF
- | TRBJ1-4 | TRBV4-1 | TRBD1 | TGCGCCAGCAGCCAAGATCCAAGGAGGGACAGGGGTATCCCTTCAACTAATGAAAAACTGTTTTTT | CASSQDPRRDRGIPSTNEKLFF
- | TRBJ2-5 | TRBV15 | - | TGTGCCACCAGCAGAGATCGGGGGACGGGAGAGAAAGAGACCCAGTACTTC | CATSRDRGTGEKETQYF
- | TRBJ1-4 | TRBV9 | - | TGTGCCAGCAGCGTAGGCCCAGGGTCTAATGAAAAACTGTTTTTT | CASSVGPGSNEKLFF
- | TRBJ2-1 | TRBV19 | TRBD2 | TGTGCCAGTAGCGGACTAGCGGGGACTAGCTCCTACAATGAGCAGTTCTTC | CASSGLAGTSSYNEQFF
- | TRBJ1-2 | TRBV5-1 | - | TGCGCCAGCAGCTTGATCGGGAGTAGGTCCACTGAGGGCTACACCTTC | CASSLIGSRSTEGYTF
- | TRBJ2-7 | TRBV13 | - | TGTGCCAGCAGCCTCCCGGGGTCCTACGAGCAGTACTTC | CASSLPGSYEQYF
- | TRBJ1-1 | TRBV7-2 | - | TGTGCCAGCAGCTACCGGGGGTTGAACACTGAAGCTTTCTTT | CASSYRGLNTEAFF
once | TRBJ1-5 | TRBV18 | - | TGTGCCAGCTCAGCATCGGGACTCGGTCAGCCCCAGCATTTT | CASSASGLGQPQHF
once | TRBJ1-4 | TRBV28 | - | TGTGCCAGCAGTCTTAATGAAAAACTGTTTTTT | CASSLNEKLFF
- | TRBJ2-7 | TRBV27 | - | TGTGCCAGCAGTTTATCACCAGCTGGGGCGGTTAAGCAGTACTTC | CASSLSPAGAVKQYF
few | TRBJ1-2 | TRBV5-1 | - | TGCGCCAGCAGCCCGTGGGAAGCCCGCTATGGCTACACCTTC | CASSPWEARYGYTF
once | TRBJ2-1 | TRBV21-1 | - | TGTGCCAGCAGGATAGCGGGCAATGAGCAGTTCTTC | CASRIAGNEQFF
- | TRBJ2-7 | TRBV7-9 | - | TGTGCCAGCAGCCCCTCGTATGGTTCAAGTTACTTC | CASSPSYGSSYF
- | TRBJ2-5 | TRBV7-7 | TRBD1 | TGTGCTAGCAGCCTCGGACAGGGATTGATGGCCCAGTACTTC | CASSLGQGLMAQYF
- | TRBJ1-2 | TRBV18 | TRBD1 | TGTGCCAGCTCACCGGCGAGGGGGCTGGATGGCTACACCTTC | CASSPARGLDGYTF
- | TRBJ1-2 | TRBV5-1 | TRBD1 | TGCGCCAGCAGCTTTGACAGGGCGGTCTATGGCTACACCTTC | CASSFDRAVYGYTF
- | TRBJ2-2 | TRBV5-1 | TRBD2 | TGCGCCAGCAGCAAGACCCTCAGACTAGCGGAGAACACCGGGGAGCTGTTTTTT | CASSKTLRLAENTGELFF
- | TRBJ2-1 | TRBV5-1 | - | TGCGCCAGCAGGATGGATCTCTCCTACAATGAGCAGTTCTTC | CASRMDLSYNEQFF
- | TRBJ2-7 | TRBV9 | - | TGTGCCAGCAGCGTAGGGCCAGCGGGCTACGAGCAGTACTTC | CASSVGPAGYEQYF
once | TRBJ1-2 | TRBV2 | - | TGTGCCAGCAGTCGATCCGTTGGGGGTGGCTACACCTTC | CASSRSVGGGYTF
- | TRBJ1-3 | TRBV28 | - | TGTGCCAGCAGTACCACACTTTCGCTCGGAAACACCATATATTTT | CASSTTLSLGNTIYF
- | TRBJ1-1 | TRBV18 | - | TGTGCCAGCTCCCGCGACGGGGGTGAAGCTTTCTTT | CASSRDGGEAFF
- | TRBJ1-2 | TRBV7-8 | TRBD1 | TGTGCCAGCAGCCCAAACAGGGGTAACTATGGCTACACCTTC | CASSPNRGNYGYTF
- | TRBJ1-5 | TRBV27 | TRBD1 | TGTGCCAGCAGTCCGGGGGACAGGGCTACAACGCCCCAGCATTTT | CASSPGDRATTPQHF
- | TRBJ1-3 | TRBV6-1 | - | TGTGCCAGCAGTGAAGCGGGGGGGGGAAGCTCTGGAAACACCATATATTTT | CASSEAGGGSSGNTIYF
- | TRBJ2-3 | TRBV11-2 | TRBD1 | TGTGCCAGCCGGGCTTTCAAGACAGGGGTCGCAGATACGCAGTATTTT | CASRAFKTGVADTQYF
few | TRBJ1-5 | TRBV7-2 | - | TGTGCCAGCAGCTTAGCGCTGGGGCCTCAGCCCCAGCATTTT | CASSLALGPQPQHF
- | TRBJ2-2 | TRBV7-9 | - | TGTGCCAGCAGCGAACAGGGCGACACCGGGGAGCTGTTTTTT | CASSEQGDTGELFF
- | TRBJ2-2 | TRBV5-1 | - | TGCGCCAGCAGCTTGGAACTCAACACCGGGGAGCTGTTTTTT | CASSLELNTGELFF
- | TRBJ1-5 | TRBV28 | - | TGTGCCAGCAGTTATGCAGGGGCCGGGAATCAGCCCCAGCATTTT | CASSYAGAGNQPQHF
once | TRBJ2-3 | TRBV11-2 | TRBD2 | TGTGCCAGCAGCATAACAGGGAGGGGGACTAGCGGGAGCACGCAGTATTTT | CASSITGRGTSGSTQYF
- | TRBJ2-7 | TRBV5-4 | TRBD2 | TGTGCCAGCAGCTTGGCCGGGAGGGTCCCCCTCGAGCAGTACTTC | CASSLAGRVPLEQYF
few | TRBJ2-2 | TRBV2 | TRBD2 | TGTGCCAGCAGTCCTGGACAAAGCGGGAGGGGGGTCGGGGAGCTGTTTTTT | CASSPGQSGRGVGELFF
- | TRBJ2-5 | TRBV5-1 | - | TGCGCCAGCAGGATCGACACTTCATCGGAAGACCAGTACTTC | CASRIDTSSEDQYF
- | TRBJ1-6 | TRBV30 | - | TGTGCCTGGATCCGATCAGGCGCATCCTATAATTCACCCCTCCACTTT | CAWIRSGASYNSPLHF
- | TRBJ2-7 | TRBV10-3 | TRBD2 | TGTGCCATCAGTGACGTAGGCGGGAGGACGGGGGAGCAGTACTTC | CAISDVGGRTGEQYF
- | TRBJ2-1 | TRBV4-3 | - | TGCGCCAGCAGCCGCGGACTGGACAATGAGCAGTTCTTC | CASSRGLDNEQFF
- | TRBJ1-3 | TRBV5-4 | - | TGTGCCAGCAGCTTGGTGGGTGCTGACACCATATATTTT | CASSLVGADTIYF
- | TRBJ2-7 | TRBV11-1 | - | TGTGCCAGCAGCCGTCTAGCCTACTCCTACGAGCAGTACTTC | CASSRLAYSYEQYF
- | TRBJ1-2 | TRBV4-1 | - | TGCGCCAGCAGCCCTTATGGGGCAGAGTTCGGTAACTATGGCTACACCTTC | CASSPYGAEFGNYGYTF
- | TRBJ1-1 | TRBV28 | - | TGTGCCAGCACCATGCGGCAGTATGAAGCTTTCTTT | CASTMRQYEAFF
- | TRBJ2-5 | TRBV6-1 | TRBD1 | TGTGCCAGCAGTGGAAAGGACAGGGGCCGTATTATCCAGTACTTC | CASSGKDRGRIIQYF
- | TRBJ1-4 | TRBV7-6 | - | TGTGCCAGCAGCTCCCGCGAGGGAGATGAAAAACTGTTTTTT | CASSSREGDEKLFF
- | TRBJ2-5 | TRBV27 | TRBD2 | TGTGCCAGCAGACCAACTCTAGCGGGAGGGTACCCGACTGGAGAGACCCAGTACTTC | CASRPTLAGGYPTGETQYF
- | TRBJ1-4 | TRBV20-1 | - | TGCAGTGCTAGGGGGGAGGAAAAACTGTTTTTT | CSARGEEKLFF
- | TRBJ2-2 | TRBV14 | TRBD1 | TGTGCCAGCAGCCAATCGGGACAGGGGAGCACCGGGGAGCTGTTTTTT | CASSQSGQGSTGELFF
- | TRBJ2-1 | TRBV7-2 | - | TGTGCCAGCAGCCCCATGGCCGGGGGAAGCTCCTACAATGAGCAGTTCTTC | CASSPMAGGSSYNEQFF
- | TRBJ2-2 | TRBV27 | TRBD2 | TGTGCCAGCAGCCCCGGGGGGGGCCGGACCGGGGAGCTGTTTTTT | CASSPGGGRTGELFF
once | TRBJ2-5 | TRBV29-1 | TRBD2 | TGCAGCGCCGAGCGGGGAGGTGCACAAGAGACCCAGTACTTC | CSAERGGAQETQYF
- | TRBJ2-7 | TRBV18 | - | TGTGCCAGCTCACCCCCGGGGCAAGACGAGCAGTACTTC | CASSPPGQDEQYF
- | TRBJ2-7 | TRBV7-1 | TRBD2 | TGTGCCAGCACGGCGACTAGCGCACAAGCCCACGAGCAGTACTTC | CASTATSAQAHEQYF
few | TRBJ2-1 | TRBV27 | TRBD2 | TGTGCCAGCAGTTCCCCCCTTCATAGCGGGAGCTCCTACAATGAGCAGTTCTTC | CASSSPLHSGSSYNEQFF